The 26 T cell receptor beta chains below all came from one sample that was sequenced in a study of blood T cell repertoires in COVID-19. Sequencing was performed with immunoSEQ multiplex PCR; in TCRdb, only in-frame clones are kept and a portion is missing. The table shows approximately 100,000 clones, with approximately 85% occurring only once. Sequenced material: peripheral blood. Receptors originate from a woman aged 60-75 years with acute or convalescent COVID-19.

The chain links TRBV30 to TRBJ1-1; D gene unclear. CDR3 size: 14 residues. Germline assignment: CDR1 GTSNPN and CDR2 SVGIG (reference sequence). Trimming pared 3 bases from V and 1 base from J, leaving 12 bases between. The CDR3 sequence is CAWRNEARNTEAFF. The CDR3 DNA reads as TGTGCCTGGAGAAATGAAGCCCGGAACACTGAAGCTTTCTTT.

CDR3 in DNA: TGTGCCAGCAGCCTCCTCACGGGTACGCAGTATTTT. Translated: CASSLLTGTQYF. The chain couples TRBV7-9 to TRBJ2-3; no definite D call. V lost 5 bases and J lost 8, with 11 bases in between. The V gene's germline CDR1 is SEHNR and CDR2 FQNEAQ (reference sequence). The CDR3 is 12 amino acids.

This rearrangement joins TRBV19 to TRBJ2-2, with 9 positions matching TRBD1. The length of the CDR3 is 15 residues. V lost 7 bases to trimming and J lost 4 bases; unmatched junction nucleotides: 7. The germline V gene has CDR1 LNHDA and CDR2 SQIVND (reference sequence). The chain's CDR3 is CASKADRGFTGELFF. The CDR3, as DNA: TGTGCCAGTAAGGCCGACAGGGGGTTCACCGGGGAGCTGTTTTTT.

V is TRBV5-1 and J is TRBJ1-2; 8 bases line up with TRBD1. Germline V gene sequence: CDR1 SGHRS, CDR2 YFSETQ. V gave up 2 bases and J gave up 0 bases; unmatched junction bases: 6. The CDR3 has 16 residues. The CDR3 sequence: CASSFGTGGANYGYTF. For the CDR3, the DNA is TGCGCCAGCAGCTTCGGGACAGGTGGAGCTAACTATGGCTACACCTTC. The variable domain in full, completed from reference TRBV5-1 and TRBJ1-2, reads KAGVTQTPRYLIKTRGQQVTLSCSPISGHRSVSWYQQTPGQGLQFLFEYFSETQRNKGNFPGRFSGRQFSNSRSEMNVSTLELGDSALYLCASSFGTGGANYGYTFGSGTRLTVV.

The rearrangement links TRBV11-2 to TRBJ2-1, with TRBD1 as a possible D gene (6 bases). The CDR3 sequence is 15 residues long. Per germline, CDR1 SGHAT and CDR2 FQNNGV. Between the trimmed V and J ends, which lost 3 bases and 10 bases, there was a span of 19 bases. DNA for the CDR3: TGTGCCAGCAGCTTGTGGACAGCCACTACAGGGGAGCAGTTCTTC. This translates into CASSLWTATTGEQFF.

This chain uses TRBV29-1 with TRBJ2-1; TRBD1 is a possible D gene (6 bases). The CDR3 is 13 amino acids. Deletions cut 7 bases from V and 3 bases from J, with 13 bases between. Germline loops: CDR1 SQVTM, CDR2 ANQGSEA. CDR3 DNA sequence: TGCAGCGGAAAGACAGGAATCTACAATGAGCAGTTCTTC. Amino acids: CSGKTGIYNEQFF.

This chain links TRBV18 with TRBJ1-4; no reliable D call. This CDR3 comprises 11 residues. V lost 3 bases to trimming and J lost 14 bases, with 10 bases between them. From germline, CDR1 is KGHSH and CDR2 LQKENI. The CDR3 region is CASSPDSSLFF. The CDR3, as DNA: TGTGCCAGCTCACCGGACTCGAGCCTGTTTTTT.

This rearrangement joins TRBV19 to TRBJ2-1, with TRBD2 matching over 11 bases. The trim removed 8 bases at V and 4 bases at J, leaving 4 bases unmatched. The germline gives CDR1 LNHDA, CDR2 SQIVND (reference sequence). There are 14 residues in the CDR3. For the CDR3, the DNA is TGTGCCAGTCAAGGACTAGCGGGTTACAATGAGCAGTTCTTC. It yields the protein CASQGLAGYNEQFF.

The CDR3, as DNA: TGTGCCAGCAGCGGGACAGGGGGATTTCCCACCACAGATACGCAGTATTTT. Its translation: CASSGTGGFPTTDTQYF. The chain joins TRBV9 to TRBJ2-3; 10 nucleotides agree with TRBD1. J was trimmed by 2 bases and V by 3 bases; bases with no gene match: 9. Per germline, CDR1 SGDLS and CDR2 YYNGEE. This CDR3 has 17 residues.

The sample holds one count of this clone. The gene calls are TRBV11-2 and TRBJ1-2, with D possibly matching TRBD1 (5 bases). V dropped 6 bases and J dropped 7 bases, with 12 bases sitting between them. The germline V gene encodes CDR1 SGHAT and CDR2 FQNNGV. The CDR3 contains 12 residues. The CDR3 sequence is CASRSQGLGYTF. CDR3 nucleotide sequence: TGTGCCAGCAGATCGCAGGGACTTGGCTACACCTTC.

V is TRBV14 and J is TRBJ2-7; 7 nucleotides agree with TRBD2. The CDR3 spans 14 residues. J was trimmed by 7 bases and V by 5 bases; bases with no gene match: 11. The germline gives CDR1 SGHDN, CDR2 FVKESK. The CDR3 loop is CASSLAGRAWEQYF. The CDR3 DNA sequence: TGTGCCAGCAGCTTAGCGGGCAGGGCTTGGGAGCAGTACTTC. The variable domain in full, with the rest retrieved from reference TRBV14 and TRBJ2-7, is EAGVTQFPSHSVIEKGQTVTLRCDPISGHDNLYWYRRVMGKEIKFLLHFVKESKQDESGMPNNRFLAERTGGTYSTLKVQPAELEDSGVYFCASSLAGRAWEQYFGPGTRLTVT.

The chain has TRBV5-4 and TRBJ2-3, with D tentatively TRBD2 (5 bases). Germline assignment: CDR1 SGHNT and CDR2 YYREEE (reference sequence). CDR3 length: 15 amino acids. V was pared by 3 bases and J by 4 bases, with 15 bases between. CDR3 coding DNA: TGTGCCAGCAGCTCGGTTAGACTATCCCCAGATACGCAGTATTTT. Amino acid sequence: CASSSVRLSPDTQYF.

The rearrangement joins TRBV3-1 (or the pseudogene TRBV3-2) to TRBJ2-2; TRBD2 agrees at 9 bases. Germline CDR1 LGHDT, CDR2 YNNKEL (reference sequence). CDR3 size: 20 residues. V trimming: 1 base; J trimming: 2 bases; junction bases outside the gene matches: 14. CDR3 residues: CASSQVPDMGLAFNTGELFF. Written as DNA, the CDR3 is TGTGCCAGCAGCCAAGTCCCCGATATGGGACTAGCCTTCAACACCGGGGAGCTGTTTTTT.

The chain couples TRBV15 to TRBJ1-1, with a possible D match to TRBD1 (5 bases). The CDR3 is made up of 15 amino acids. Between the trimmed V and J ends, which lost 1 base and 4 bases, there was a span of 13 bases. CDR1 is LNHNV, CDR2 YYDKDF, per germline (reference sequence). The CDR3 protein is CATSRVTLGGTEAFF. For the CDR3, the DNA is TGTGCCACCAGCAGAGTTACCCTCGGGGGCACTGAAGCTTTCTTT.

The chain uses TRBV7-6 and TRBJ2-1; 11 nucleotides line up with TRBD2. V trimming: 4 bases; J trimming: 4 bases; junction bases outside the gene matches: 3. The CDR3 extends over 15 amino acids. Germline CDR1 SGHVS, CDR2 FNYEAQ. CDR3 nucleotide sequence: TGTGCCAGCAGCTCGCGACTAGCGGGATACAATGAGCAGTTCTTC. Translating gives CASSSRLAGYNEQFF.

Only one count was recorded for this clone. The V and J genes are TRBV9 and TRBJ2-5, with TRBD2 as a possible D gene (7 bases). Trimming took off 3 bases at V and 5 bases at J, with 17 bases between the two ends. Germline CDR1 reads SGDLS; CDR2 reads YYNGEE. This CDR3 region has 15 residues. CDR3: CASSAREGGYETQYF. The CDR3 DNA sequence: TGTGCCAGCAGCGCGAGGGAGGGGGGATATGAGACCCAGTACTTC.

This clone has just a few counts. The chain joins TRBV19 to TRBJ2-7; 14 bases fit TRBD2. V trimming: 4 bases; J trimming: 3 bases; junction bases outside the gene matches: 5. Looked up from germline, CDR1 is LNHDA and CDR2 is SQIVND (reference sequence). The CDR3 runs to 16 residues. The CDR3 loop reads CASSTGTSGRSYEQYF. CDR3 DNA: TGTGCCAGTAGTACCGGGACTAGCGGGAGAAGCTACGAGCAGTACTTC.

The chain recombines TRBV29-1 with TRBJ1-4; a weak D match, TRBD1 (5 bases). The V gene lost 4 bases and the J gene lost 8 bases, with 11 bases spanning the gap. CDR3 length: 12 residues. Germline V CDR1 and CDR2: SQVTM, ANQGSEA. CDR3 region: CSVVVGGEKLFF. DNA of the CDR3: TGCAGCGTTGTTGTGGGGGGGGAAAAACTGTTTTTT.

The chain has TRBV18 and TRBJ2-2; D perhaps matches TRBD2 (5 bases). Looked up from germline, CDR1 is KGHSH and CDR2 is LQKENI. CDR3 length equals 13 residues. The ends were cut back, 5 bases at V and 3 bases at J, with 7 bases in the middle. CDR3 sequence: CASSRRDTGELFF. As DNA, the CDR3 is TGTGCCAGCTCAAGGCGGGACACCGGGGAGCTGTTTTTT.

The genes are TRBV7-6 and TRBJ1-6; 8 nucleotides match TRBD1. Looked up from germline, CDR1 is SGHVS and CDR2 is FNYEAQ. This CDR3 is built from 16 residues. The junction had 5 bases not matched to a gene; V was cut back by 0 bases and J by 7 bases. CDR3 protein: CASSLAAGQANSPLHF. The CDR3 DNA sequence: TGTGCCAGCAGCTTAGCTGCGGGACAGGCAAATTCACCCCTCCACTTT.

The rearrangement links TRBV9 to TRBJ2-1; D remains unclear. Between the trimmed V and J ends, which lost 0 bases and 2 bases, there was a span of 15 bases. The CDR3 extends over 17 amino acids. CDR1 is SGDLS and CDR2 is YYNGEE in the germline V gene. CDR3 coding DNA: TGTGCCAGCAGCGTAGACACAACCCGATCCCCCTACAATGAGCAGTTCTTC. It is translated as CASSVDTTRSPYNEQFF.

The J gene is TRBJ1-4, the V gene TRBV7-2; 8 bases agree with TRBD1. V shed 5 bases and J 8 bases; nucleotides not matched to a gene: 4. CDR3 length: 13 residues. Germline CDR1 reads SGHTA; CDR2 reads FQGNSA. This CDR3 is CASSRTGREKLFF. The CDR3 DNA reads TGTGCCAGCAGCCGGACAGGGAGGGAAAAACTGTTTTTT.

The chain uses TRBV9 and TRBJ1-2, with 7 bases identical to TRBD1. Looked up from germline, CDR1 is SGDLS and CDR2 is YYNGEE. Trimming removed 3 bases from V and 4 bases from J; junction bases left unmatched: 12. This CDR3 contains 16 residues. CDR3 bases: TGTGCCAGCAGCGCCGACCCGGGACAGCAGACCTATGGCTACACCTTC. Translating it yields CASSADPGQQTYGYTF.

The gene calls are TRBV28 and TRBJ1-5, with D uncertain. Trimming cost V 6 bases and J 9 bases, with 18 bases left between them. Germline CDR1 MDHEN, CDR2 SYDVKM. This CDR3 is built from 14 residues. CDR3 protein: CASRTGMAEGPQHF. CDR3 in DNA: TGTGCCAGCAGAACCGGGATGGCCGAGGGGCCCCAGCATTTT.

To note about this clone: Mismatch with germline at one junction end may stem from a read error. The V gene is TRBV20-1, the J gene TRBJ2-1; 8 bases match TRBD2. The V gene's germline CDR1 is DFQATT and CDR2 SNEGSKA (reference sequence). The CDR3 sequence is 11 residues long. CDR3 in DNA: TGCAGTGCTGGCTCCACTAGCGGCGAGATCTTC. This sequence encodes CSAGSTSGEIF.

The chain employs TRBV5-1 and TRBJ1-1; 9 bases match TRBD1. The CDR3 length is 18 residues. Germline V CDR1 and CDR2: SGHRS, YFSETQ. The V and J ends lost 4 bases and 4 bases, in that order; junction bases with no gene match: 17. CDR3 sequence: CASSGPDRGRDGVTEAFF. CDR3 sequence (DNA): TGCGCCAGCAGCGGGCCGGACAGGGGCCGCGATGGGGTCACTGAAGCTTTCTTT.